This T cell receptor beta chain was found in a study of T-cell reconstitution after alpha-beta-depleted transplantation in children. This clonotype was found many times. The CDR3 extends over 16 amino acids. J lost 9 bases, V lost 7 bases, and 14 bases had no gene match. Unique molecular identifiers were incorporated into the prepared TCRbeta library. MiXCR was run by TCRdb on the PCR reads, yielding one entry per CDR3 protein. The table shows under 750,000 distinct CDR3 sequences, with approximately 22% occurring only once. The sequenced sample was PBMCs, mostly from graft donor cells, obtained 360 days after TCRalphabeta/CD19-depleted stem cell transplant. The clonotype comes from a boy under two years old who had a stem cell transplant for acute myeloid leukemia, so the T cells may come from the graft donor. The chain links TRBV12-3 or TRBV12-4 to TRBJ2-1; TRBD2 agrees at 11 bases. CDR3 residues: CASILPGTSGNGEQFF. The CDR3 DNA reads as TGTGCCAGCATCCTCCCTGGGACTAGCGGAAACGGTGAGCAGTTCTTC.